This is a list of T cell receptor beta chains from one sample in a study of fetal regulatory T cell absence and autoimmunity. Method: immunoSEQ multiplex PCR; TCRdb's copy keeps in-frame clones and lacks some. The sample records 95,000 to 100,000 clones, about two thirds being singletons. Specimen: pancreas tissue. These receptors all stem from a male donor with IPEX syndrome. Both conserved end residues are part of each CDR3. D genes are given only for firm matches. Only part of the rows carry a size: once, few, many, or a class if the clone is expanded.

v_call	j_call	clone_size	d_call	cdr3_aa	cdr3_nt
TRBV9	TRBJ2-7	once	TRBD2	CASSVSGALSEQYF	TGTGCCAGCAGCGTTAGCGGGGCATTAAGCGAGCAGTACTTC
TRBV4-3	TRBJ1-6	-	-	CASSRHRVLSNSPLHF	TGCGCCAGCAGCCGACACAGGGTCCTCTCCAATTCACCCCTCCACTTT
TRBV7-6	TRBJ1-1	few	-	CASSPYMNTEAFF	TGTGCCAGCAGCCCGTACATGAACACTGAAGCTTTCTTT
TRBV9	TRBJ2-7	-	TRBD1	CASSSGTEYEQYF	TGTGCCAGCAGCTCCGGGACAGAGTACGAGCAGTACTTC
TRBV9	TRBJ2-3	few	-	CASGSTSRADTQYF	TGTGCCAGCGGCTCTACTAGCCGGGCAGATACGCAGTATTTT
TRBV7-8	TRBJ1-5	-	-	CASSPRTGTLNNQPQHF	TGTGCCAGCAGCCCCCGAACGGGTACCCTTAACAATCAGCCCCAGCATTTT
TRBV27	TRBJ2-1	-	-	CASSLWVRGNEQFF	TGTGCCAGCAGTTTATGGGTCCGGGGAAATGAGCAGTTCTTC
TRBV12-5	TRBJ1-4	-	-	CARVVDGWNEKLFF	TGTGCTAGAGTCGTGGACGGCTGGAATGAAAAACTGTTTTTT
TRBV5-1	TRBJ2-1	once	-	CASSLASYNEQFF	TGCGCCAGCAGCTTGGCCTCCTACAATGAGCAGTTCTTC
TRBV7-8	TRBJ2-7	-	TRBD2	CASSLNRLAVTYEQYF	TGTGCCAGCAGCCTAAATAGGCTAGCGGTAACCTACGAGCAGTACTTC
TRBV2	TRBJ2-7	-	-	CASSEAPGLGSYEQYF	TGTGCCAGCAGTGAAGCGCCTGGACTCGGCTCCTACGAGCAGTACTTC
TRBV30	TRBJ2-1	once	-	CAWSLGIYNEQFF	TGTGCCTGGAGTCTAGGGATTTACAATGAGCAGTTCTTC
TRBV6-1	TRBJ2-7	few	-	CASSEALRSSLWYF	TGTGCCAGCAGTGAAGCTCTGCGGTCCTCCCTTTGGTACTTC
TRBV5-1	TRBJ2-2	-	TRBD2	CASSLVVAGSTGELFF	TGCGCCAGCAGCTTGGTGGTAGCGGGCTCCACCGGGGAGCTGTTTTTT
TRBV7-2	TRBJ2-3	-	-	CASSVRGVETDTQYF	TGTGCCAGCAGCGTCCGGGGAGTTGAGACAGATACGCAGTATTTT
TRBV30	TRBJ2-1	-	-	CAWSVRSTEQFF	TGTGCCTGGAGTGTACGCTCTACTGAGCAGTTCTTC
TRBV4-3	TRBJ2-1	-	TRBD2	CASSQELAGGINNEQFF	TGCGCCAGCAGCCAAGAGCTAGCGGGGGGCATCAACAATGAGCAGTTCTTC
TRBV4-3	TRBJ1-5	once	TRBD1	CASSQDRDRGVGQPQHF	TGCGCCAGCAGCCAAGATCGGGACAGGGGAGTAGGGCAGCCCCAGCATTTT
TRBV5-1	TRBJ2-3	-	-	CASSFRVSQDTQYF	TGCGCCAGCAGCTTCCGGGTTTCACAAGATACGCAGTATTTT
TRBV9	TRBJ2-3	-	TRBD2	CASSVTSGRADTQYF	TGTGCCAGCAGCGTAACTAGCGGGAGGGCAGATACGCAGTATTTT
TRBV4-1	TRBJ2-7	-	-	CASSQDSGPDEQYF	TGCGCCAGCAGCCAAGATTCAGGGCCGGACGAGCAGTACTTC
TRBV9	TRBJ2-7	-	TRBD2	CASSVGLAGAYEQYF	TGTGCCAGCAGCGTAGGACTAGCGGGGGCCTACGAGCAGTACTTC
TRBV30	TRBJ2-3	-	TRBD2	CASRQGRLRTSGRATGGTDTQYF	TGTGCCTCCAGACAGGGGAGATTGCGGACTAGCGGGAGGGCCACAGGTGGAACAGATACGCAGTATTTT
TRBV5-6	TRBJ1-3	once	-	CASSLGGDGNTIYF	TGTGCCAGCAGCTTGGGAGGGGACGGAAACACCATATATTTT
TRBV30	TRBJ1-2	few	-	CAWSVRVRMLF	TGTGCCTGGAGTGTACGGGTCAGAATGCTCTTC
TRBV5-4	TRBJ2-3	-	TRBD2	CASSRWVLGGDTQYF	TGTGCCAGCAGCAGATGGGTCCTCGGGGGGGATACGCAGTATTTT
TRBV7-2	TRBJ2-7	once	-	CASSLSDAYEQYF	TGTGCCAGCAGCCTAAGCGACGCCTACGAGCAGTACTTC